The 10 T cell receptor beta chains given below trace back to one sample, sequenced in a study of blood T cells in healthy people across ages. Together with a sample-barcoded 5' primer, a J-beta primer mix was included in a second PCR lasting about 6 to 12 cycles. TCRdb fed the 5' RACE reads into MiXCR, producing one record per CDR3 protein. The data hold fewer than 900,000 distinct CDR3 sequences, with around 40% observed a single time. Specimen: blood. The origin of the receptors is a woman aged 55-69 years in good health.

The gene calls are TRBV12-3 or TRBV12-4 and TRBJ1-2, with a possible D match to TRBD1 (5 bases). Trimming cost V 5 bases and J 7 bases, with 17 bases left between them. The CDR3 is 14 residues long. The CDR3 loop is CASSPTVGEGGYTF. The DNA for the CDR3 is TGTGCCAGCAGTCCCACCGTAGGGGAGGGTGGCTACACCTTC.

This clonotype was observed many times. The chain has TRBV7-2 and TRBJ2-3, with D possibly matching TRBD2 (6 bases). The CDR3 contains 16 residues. Germline assignment: CDR1 SGHTA and CDR2 FQGNSA. With 6 bases removed from V and 3 bases from J, the gap between germline ends came to 19 bases. CDR3: CASRLWAAGSTDTQYF. CDR3 coding DNA: TGTGCCAGCAGATTATGGGCGGCCGGGAGTACAGATACGCAGTATTTT.

This clonotype was detected only a few times. The chain links TRBV3-1 to TRBJ1-1, with D possibly matching TRBD1 (6 bases). In germline, CDR1 is LGHDT, CDR2 YNNKEL (reference sequence). V dropped 0 bases and J dropped 2 bases, with 13 bases sitting between them. This CDR3 has 16 residues. CDR3 nucleotide sequence: TGTGCCAGCAGCCAAGAACCGGACAGCCGAAACACTGAAGCTTTCTTT. The encoded protein is CASSQEPDSRNTEAFF.

This chain joins TRBV28 and TRBJ1-1, with D possibly being TRBD1 (6 bases). From germline, CDR1 is MDHEN and CDR2 SYDVKM. The CDR3 runs to 15 residues. V was pared by 6 bases and J by 1 base, with 15 bases between. In DNA form, the CDR3 reads TGTGCCAGCAGGCAGGCCCGGACAGAGAACACTGAAGCTTTCTTT. The encoded protein is CASRQARTENTEAFF.

There are many counts of this clonotype. V usage is TRBV7-3 and J usage is TRBJ2-3; D is unclear. The germline V gene has CDR1 SGHTA and CDR2 FQGTGA. The length of the CDR3 is 15 residues. V lost 8 bases, J lost 2 bases, and 17 bases lay in between. The CDR3 region is CASAEMGQATDTQYF. Written as DNA, the CDR3 is TGTGCCAGCGCTGAAATGGGCCAGGCCACAGATACGCAGTATTTT.

This clonotype was observed a handful of times. V usage is TRBV6-2 or TRBV6-3 and J usage is TRBJ1-6, with D tentatively TRBD1 (6 bases). CDR1 and CDR2 (germline): MNHEY, SVGEGT. This CDR3 contains 13 residues. V lost 11 bases, J lost 7 bases, and 15 bases lay in between. CDR3 protein: CAGRTGPNSPLHF. In DNA form, the CDR3 reads TGTGCCGGACGAACAGGGCCCAATTCACCCCTCCACTTT.

This chain connects TRBV27 to TRBJ2-1; D is possibly TRBD1 (6 bases). The germline V gene encodes CDR1 MNHEY and CDR2 SMNVEV (reference sequence). The ends were cut back, 5 bases at V and 7 bases at J, with 15 bases in the middle. The CDR3 contains 14 residues. CDR3 bases: TGTGCCAGCAGTGCCTCAGGGGTTAGGAATGAGCAGTTCTTC. Amino acid sequence: CASSASGVRNEQFF.

In its sample, this clonotype was seen a few times. The chain carries TRBV20-1 and TRBJ1-2; 7 bases agree with TRBD1. With 5 bases clipped from V and 5 bases from J, the junction kept 11 bases outside the gene matches. There are 14 residues in the CDR3. The V gene's germline CDR1 is DFQATT and CDR2 SNEGSKA (reference sequence). The CDR3 coding sequence is TGCAGTGCTGGTTCAGGGGGGGTCTCTTATGGCTACACCTTC. As protein: CSAGSGGVSYGYTF.

The V and J genes are TRBV7-6 and TRBJ2-4; 9 nucleotides align to TRBD1. The J call may be in error: the DNA end matches TRBJ2-7 better. Germline assignment: CDR1 SGHVS and CDR2 FNYEAQ. The CDR3 consists of 19 residues. CDR3 in amino acids: CASSLGSLLYGTGPYEQYF. CDR3 nucleotide sequence: TGTGCCAGCAGCTTAGGTAGTCTGTTGTACGGGACAGGGCCTTACGAGCAGTACTTC.

This clonotype was found a few times. It may be a read error: a sequence one base away is much more abundant. The CDR3 protein is CASSLEGPLYNEQYF. The DNA for the CDR3 is TGTGCCAGCAGCTTGGAGGGACCCCTTTACAATGAGCAGTACTTC. The chain is built from TRBV5-5 and TRBJ2-1, with D perhaps TRBD1 or TRBD2 (5 bases each). The J call may be in error: the DNA end matches TRBJ2-7 better. CDR1 is SGHKS, CDR2 YYEKEE, per germline (reference sequence). The CDR3 consists of 15 residues.